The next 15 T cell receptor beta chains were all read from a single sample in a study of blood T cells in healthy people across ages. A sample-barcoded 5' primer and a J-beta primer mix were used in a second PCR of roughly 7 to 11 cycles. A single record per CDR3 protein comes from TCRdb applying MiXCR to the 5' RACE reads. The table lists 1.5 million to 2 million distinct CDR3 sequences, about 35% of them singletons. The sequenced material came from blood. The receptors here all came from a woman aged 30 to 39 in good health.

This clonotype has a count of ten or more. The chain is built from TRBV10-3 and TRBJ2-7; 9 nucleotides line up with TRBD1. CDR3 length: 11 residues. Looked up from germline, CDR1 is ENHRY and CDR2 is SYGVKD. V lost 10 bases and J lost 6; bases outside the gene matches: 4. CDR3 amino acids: CASRQGGEQYF. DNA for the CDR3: TGTGCCAGCAGACAGGGGGGCGAGCAGTACTTC.

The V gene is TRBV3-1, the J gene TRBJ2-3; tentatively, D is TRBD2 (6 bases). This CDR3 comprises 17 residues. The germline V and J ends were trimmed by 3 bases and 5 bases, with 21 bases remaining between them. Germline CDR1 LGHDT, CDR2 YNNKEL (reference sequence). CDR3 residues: CASSQTARTPEGDTQYF. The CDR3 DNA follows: TGTGCCAGCAGCCAGACCGCCCGGACTCCGGAGGGAGATACGCAGTATTTT.

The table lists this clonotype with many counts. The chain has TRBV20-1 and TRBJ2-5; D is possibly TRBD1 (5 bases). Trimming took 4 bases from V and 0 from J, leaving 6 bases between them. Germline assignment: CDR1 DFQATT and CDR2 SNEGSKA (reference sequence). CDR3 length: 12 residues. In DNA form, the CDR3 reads TGCAGTGCTAAGACAGACCAAGAGACCCAGTACTTC. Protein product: CSAKTDQETQYF.

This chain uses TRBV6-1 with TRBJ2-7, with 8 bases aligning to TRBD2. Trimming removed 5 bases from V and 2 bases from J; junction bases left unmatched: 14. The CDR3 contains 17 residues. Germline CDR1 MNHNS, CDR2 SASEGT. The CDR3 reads CASSPDGQRELPYEQYF. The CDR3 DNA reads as TGTGCCAGCAGTCCCGATGGGCAGCGGGAGTTGCCCTACGAGCAGTACTTC.

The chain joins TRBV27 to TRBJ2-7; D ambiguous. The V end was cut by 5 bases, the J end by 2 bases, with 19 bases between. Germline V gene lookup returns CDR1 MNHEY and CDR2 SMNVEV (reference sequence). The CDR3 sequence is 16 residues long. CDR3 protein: CASSALTGRGTYEQYF. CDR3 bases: TGTGCCAGCAGTGCCCTAACCGGGCGTGGCACCTACGAGCAGTACTTC.

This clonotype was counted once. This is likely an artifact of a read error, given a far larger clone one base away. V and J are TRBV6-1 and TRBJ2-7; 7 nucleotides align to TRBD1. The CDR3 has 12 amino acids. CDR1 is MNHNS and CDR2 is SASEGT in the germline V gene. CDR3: CVSSGQSYEQYF. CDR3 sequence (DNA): TGTGTCAGTTCGGGACAGTCGTACGAGCAGTACTTC.

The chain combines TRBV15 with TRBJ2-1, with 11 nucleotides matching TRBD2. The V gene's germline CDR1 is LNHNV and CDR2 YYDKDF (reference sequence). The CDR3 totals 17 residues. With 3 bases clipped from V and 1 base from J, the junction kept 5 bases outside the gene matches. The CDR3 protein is CATSSPGLAASYNEQFF. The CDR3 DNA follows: TGTGCCACCAGCAGTCCGGGACTAGCGGCGTCCTACAATGAGCAGTTCTTC. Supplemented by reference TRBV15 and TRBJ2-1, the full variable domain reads DAMVIQNPRYQVTQFGKPVTLSCSQTLNHNVMYWYQQKSSQAPKLLFHYYDKDFNNEADTPDNFQSRRPNTSFCFLDIRSPGLGDTAMYLCATSSPGLAASYNEQFFGPGTRLTVL.

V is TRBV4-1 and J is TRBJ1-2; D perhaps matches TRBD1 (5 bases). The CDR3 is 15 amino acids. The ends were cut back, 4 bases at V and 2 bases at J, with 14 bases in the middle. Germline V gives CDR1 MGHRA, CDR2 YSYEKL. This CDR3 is CASSLGPIRNYGYTF. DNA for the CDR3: TGCGCCAGCAGCCTGGGACCGATAAGAAACTATGGCTACACCTTC.

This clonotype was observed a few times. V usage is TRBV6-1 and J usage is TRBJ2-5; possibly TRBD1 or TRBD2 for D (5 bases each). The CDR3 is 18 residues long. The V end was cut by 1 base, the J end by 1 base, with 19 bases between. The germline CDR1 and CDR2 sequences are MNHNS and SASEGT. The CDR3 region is CASSEVPPPGPAQETQYF. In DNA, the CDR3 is TGTGCCAGCAGTGAAGTCCCCCCGCCGGGGCCCGCCCAAGAGACCCAGTACTTC.

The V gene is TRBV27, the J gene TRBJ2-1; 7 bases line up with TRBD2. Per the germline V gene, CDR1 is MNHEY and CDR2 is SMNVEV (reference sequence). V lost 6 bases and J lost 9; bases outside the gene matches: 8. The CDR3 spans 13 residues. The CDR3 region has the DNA TGTGCCAGCAGCCCGCGGGAGCATGGTGAGCAGTTCTTC. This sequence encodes CASSPREHGEQFF.

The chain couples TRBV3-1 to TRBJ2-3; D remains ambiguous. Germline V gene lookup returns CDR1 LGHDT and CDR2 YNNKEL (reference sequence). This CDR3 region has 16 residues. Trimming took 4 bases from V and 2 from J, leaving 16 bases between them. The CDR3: CASSRRSASNTDTQYF. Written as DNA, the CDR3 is TGTGCCAGCAGCCGCCGGAGCGCCTCAAACACAGATACGCAGTATTTT.

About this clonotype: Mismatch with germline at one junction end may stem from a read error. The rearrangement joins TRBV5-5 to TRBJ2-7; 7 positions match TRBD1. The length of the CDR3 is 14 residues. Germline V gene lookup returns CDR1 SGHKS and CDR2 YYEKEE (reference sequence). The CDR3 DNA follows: TGTGCCAGCAGCTTGGGGACAGGCTCCTACGAGCAGCACTTC. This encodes CASSLGTGSYEQHF.

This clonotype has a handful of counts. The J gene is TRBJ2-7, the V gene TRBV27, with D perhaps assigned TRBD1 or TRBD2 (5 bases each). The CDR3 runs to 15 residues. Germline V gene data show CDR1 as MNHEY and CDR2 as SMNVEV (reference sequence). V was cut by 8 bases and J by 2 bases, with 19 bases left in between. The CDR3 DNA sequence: TGTGCCAGCTATTTGAGGGGTAGGGGTCCCTACGAGCAGTACTTC. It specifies CASYLRGRGPYEQYF.

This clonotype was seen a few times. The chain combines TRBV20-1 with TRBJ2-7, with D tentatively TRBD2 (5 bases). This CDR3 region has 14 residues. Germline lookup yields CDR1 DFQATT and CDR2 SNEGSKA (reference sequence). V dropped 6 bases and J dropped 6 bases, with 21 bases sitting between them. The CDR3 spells CSAPWASKRFEQYF. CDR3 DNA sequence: TGCAGTGCCCCGTGGGCTAGCAAACGTTTCGAGCAGTACTTC.

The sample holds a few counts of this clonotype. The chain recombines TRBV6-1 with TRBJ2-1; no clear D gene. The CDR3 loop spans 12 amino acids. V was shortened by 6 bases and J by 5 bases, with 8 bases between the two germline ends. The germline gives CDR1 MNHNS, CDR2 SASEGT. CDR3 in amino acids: CASSQIDNEQFF. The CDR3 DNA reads TGTGCCAGCAGCCAGATCGACAATGAGCAGTTCTTC.